Each of the 13 T cell receptor beta chains below was sequenced from the same sample in a study of T cells in tumors after PD-1 blockade (dated by TCRdb to the late 2010s). Receptors were amplified or captured by the immunoSEQ multiplex PCR assay. Not all clones reach the TCRdb copy of this immuneACCESS table, which keeps in-frame sequences only. Checked studies attribute under half of the gap to unresolved V genes and leave the rest unexplained. Present in this sample are more than 40,000 clones, approximately 79% of which were seen just once. Of the sample, 8.5% to 9% falls within the top ten clones. Sequencing used PBMCs, obtained before anti-PD-1 therapy. Source of these receptors: a human donor with advanced basal cell or squamous cell carcinoma (not recorded which).

The chain has TRBV5-1 and TRBJ1-6; 7 bases match TRBD1. Germline CDR1 is SGHRS and CDR2 is YFSETQ. V lost 2 bases and J lost 8; bases outside the gene matches: 4. There are 14 residues in the CDR3. CDR3 in amino acids: CASSFGDRYSPLHF. The CDR3 DNA is TGCGCCAGCAGCTTCGGGGACAGATATTCACCCCTCCACTTT.

For this clone: This same CDR3 is encoded by further DNA sequences in the sample. The genes are TRBV6-1 and TRBJ1-4; tentatively, D is TRBD1 (5 bases). From germline, CDR1 is MNHNS and CDR2 SASEGT. The CDR3 sequence is 15 residues long. V was shortened by 2 bases and J by 7 bases, with 14 bases between the two germline ends. The CDR3 sequence is CASSETPGQGEKLFF. The CDR3 nucleotides read TGTGCCAGCAGTGAAACACCAGGGCAGGGTGAAAAACTGTTTTTT.

V is TRBV5-6 and J is TRBJ2-7, with no clear D. Germline assignment: CDR1 SGHDT and CDR2 YYEEEE. This CDR3 comprises 13 residues. Trimming took off 3 bases at V and 12 bases at J, with 19 bases between the two ends. In DNA form, the CDR3 reads TGTGCCAGCAGCTCCGGTCCGCCTATGGGGTGGTACTTC. This sequence encodes CASSSGPPMGWYF.

This clone was seen just once. V usage is TRBV6-1 and J usage is TRBJ2-1; D is perhaps TRBD2 (5 bases). The CDR3 runs 16 residues. Trimming removed 0 bases from V and 0 bases from J, with 9 bases in between. Per germline, CDR1 MNHNS and CDR2 SASEGT. The CDR3 here is CASSEARASSYNEQFF. CDR3 sequence (DNA): TGTGCCAGCAGTGAAGCGAGGGCGAGCTCCTACAATGAGCAGTTCTTC.

This chain joins TRBV25-1 and TRBJ2-1; TRBD2 might be the D (5 bases). The CDR3 has 12 amino acids. Germline V gene sequence: CDR1 MGHDK, CDR2 SYGVNS. V was clipped by 4 bases and J by 13 bases, with 14 bases between them. The CDR3, as DNA: TGTGCCAGCAGTGTAGGCGGGCCCAGACAGTTCTTC. It specifies CASSVGGPRQFF.

The CDR3 reads CASSLAAGGYNEQFF. The CDR3 region has the DNA TGTGCCAGCAGCCTGGCAGCGGGAGGGTACAATGAGCAGTTCTTC. This chain uses TRBV5-6 with TRBJ2-1; 10 bases agree with TRBD2. J gave up 4 bases and V 4 bases, and 5 bases lay outside the gene matches. Germline loops: CDR1 SGHDT, CDR2 YYEEEE. The CDR3 contains 15 residues. Drawing the rest from reference TRBV5-6 and TRBJ2-1, the complete variable domain is DAGVTQSPTHLIKTRGQQVTLRCSPKSGHDTVSWYQQALGQGPQFIFQYYEEEERQRGNFPDRFSGHQFPNYSSELNVNALLLGDSALYLCASSLAAGGYNEQFFGPGTRLTVL.

DNA of the CDR3: TGTGCCAGCAGCCCCCCCGGGGGGAATGAGCAGTTCTTC. Translating gives CASSPPGGNEQFF. J is TRBJ2-1 and V is TRBV11-3; 7 bases map to TRBD2. In germline, CDR1 is SGHNT, CDR2 YENEEA. The J segment lost 7 bases and the V segment lost 5 bases, leaving 5 bases of the junction unmatched. The CDR3 runs to 13 residues.

In its sample, this clone was seen once. Additional DNA sequences in this sample encode the identical CDR3. The rearrangement joins TRBV6-5 to TRBJ2-7; the D call may be TRBD1 or TRBD2 (5 bases each). Germline V gene data show CDR1 as MNHEY and CDR2 as SVGAGI. Trimming cost V 2 bases and J 5 bases, with 13 bases left between them. This CDR3 is 14 amino acids long. DNA of the CDR3: TGTGCCAGCAGTTACCCCGGGGCAGTGGACGAGCAGTACTTC. It encodes CASSYPGAVDEQYF.

The rearrangement joins TRBV5-1 to TRBJ2-3; D is ambiguous. Germline CDR1 SGHRS, CDR2 YFSETQ. CDR3 length equals 17 residues. V lost 3 bases, J lost 1 base, and 18 bases lay in between. The CDR3: CASSSITDGWGTDTQYF. The CDR3, as DNA: TGCGCCAGCAGCTCCATTACGGACGGGTGGGGCACAGATACGCAGTATTTT.

The chain uses TRBV7-8 and TRBJ2-1; TRBD2 might be the D (5 bases). This CDR3 is built from 16 residues. Trimming stripped 1 base from V and 0 bases from J, with 10 bases between. CDR1 is SGHVS, CDR2 FQNEAQ, per germline. The CDR3 protein is CASSLGGRSSYNEQFF. CDR3 sequence (DNA): TGTGCCAGCAGCTTAGGAGGGCGGAGCTCCTACAATGAGCAGTTCTTC.

The V gene is TRBV28, the J gene TRBJ1-1, with 8 positions matching TRBD1. The V gene end was trimmed by 5 bases and the J gene end by 6 bases; junction bases not matched to a gene: 11. The germline CDR1 and CDR2 sequences are MDHEN and SYDVKM. There are 15 residues in the CDR3. CDR3 residues: CASSPWGRGLAEAFF. The CDR3 DNA reads TGTGCCAGCAGTCCCTGGGGCAGGGGGCTGGCTGAAGCTTTCTTT.

The V and J genes are TRBV11-3 and TRBJ2-7, with D unresolved. Per the germline V gene, CDR1 is SGHNT and CDR2 is YENEEA. Trimming took 0 bases from V and 7 from J, leaving 13 bases between them. The CDR3 sequence is 14 residues long. The CDR3: CASSLDPANKEQYF. The CDR3 region has the DNA TGTGCCAGCAGCTTAGACCCAGCAAACAAAGAGCAGTACTTC.

This clone was seen only a few times. The chain's CDR3 is CASSPTGVLNTGELFF. CDR3 sequence (DNA): TGTGCCAGCTCACCTACAGGGGTCCTTAACACCGGGGAGCTGTTTTTT. The chain combines TRBV18 with TRBJ2-2, with 7 bases that match TRBD1. The CDR3 sequence is 16 residues long. The germline V gene encodes CDR1 KGHSH and CDR2 LQKENI. The trim removed 3 bases at V and 2 bases at J, leaving 6 bases unmatched.